This T cell receptor beta chain originates from a study of T cells expressing NK-cell markers. TCRdb re-called the 5' RACE reads; one entry per CDR3 protein, DNA not given. This specimen shows about 160,000 distinct CDR3 sequences; the ten leading clones hold around 20%. This CDR3 region has 14 residues. Germline V gives CDR1 SGHNT, CDR2 YYREEE (reference sequence). The clonotype comes from a man aged 18-75 years in good health. Sequencing used blood T cells: a sorted CD56 or NKG2C T cell subset, CD4+ or CD8+ T cells, or bulk PBMC T cells (not recorded which). The chain links TRBV5-4 to TRBJ2-7; TCRdb lists TRBD1, though no DNA is available to test this call. CDR3: CASSRGTGQHEQYF.